This T cell receptor (beta chain) appears in the sequencing data of a study of regulatory T cells in long-lasting Graves disease. The CDR3 is 11 amino acids. The V gene lost 6 bases and the J gene lost 10 bases, with 10 bases spanning the gap. Time point: newly diagnosed GD, antithyroid drugs for less than 3 months. PBMC-derived RNA was used for the TCR library. To make TCR beta libraries, researchers used iRepertoire HTBI primers and Arm-PCR of CDR3 regions. Via MiXCR, TCRdb re-called the multiplex PCR reads, giving one row per CDR3 protein. The profile covers 250,000 to 300,000 distinct CDR3 sequences, with about 18% appearing a single time and 12% to 15% taken by the ten largest. This clonotype was observed a few times. A much larger clone is a single base away; this may be a read error. The same data also contributed to another study, on T cells in Graves' hyperthyroidism and ophthalmopathy. From that paper: Clinical symptoms, serum thyroxine and TRAb, thyroid ultrasound and orbital computed tomography together formed the diagnostic basis. HTBI primers were employed in a first-round RT-PCR of the TCR CDR3.

The chain links TRBV12-3 or TRBV12-4 to TRBJ2-1; no clear D gene. This material consisted of peripheral blood mononuclear cells (PBMCs), taken at new diagnosis, from a patient treated with antithyroid drugs. The origin of this receptor is a young woman with Graves disease. As DNA, the CDR3 is TGTGCCAGCAGGTTATGGGTGGAGCAGTTCTTC. It translates to CASRLWVEQFF.